Presented here are 17 T cell receptor beta chains from one specimen sequenced in a study of blood T cells in healthy people across ages. PCR was performed a second time for about 6 to 11 cycles using a sample-barcoded 5' primer and a J-beta primer mix. In TCRdb, the 5' RACE reads were re-called with MiXCR into one record per CDR3 protein. The sample records fewer than 1.5 million distinct CDR3 sequences, about 43% being singletons. Input material: blood. The receptors stem from a woman aged 18-29 years in good health.

The chain links TRBV12-3 or TRBV12-4 to TRBJ1-1, with D possibly matching TRBD1 (5 bases). Deletions cut 5 bases from V and 3 bases from J, with 10 bases between. This CDR3 is built from 13 residues. CDR3 bases: TGTGCCAGCAGTGTTGAGGGGCACACTGAAGCTTTCTTT. It translates to CASSVEGHTEAFF.

This clonotype was counted a few times. This chain joins TRBV5-5 and TRBJ1-5; D is unclear. Trimming removed 2 bases from V and 1 base from J, with 13 bases in between. Germline CDR1 is SGHKS and CDR2 is YYEKEE (reference sequence). CDR3 length equals 16 residues. Written as DNA, the CDR3 is TGTGCCAGCAGCTTAGGCGGCCCCCTGAGCAATCAGCCCCAGCATTTT. Its translation is CASSLGGPLSNQPQHF.

This clonotype was picked up a small number of times. The rearrangement joins TRBV7-9 to TRBJ2-7; D may be TRBD1 (6 bases). The CDR3 covers 15 residues. Germline CDR1 reads SEHNR; CDR2 reads FQNEAQ (reference sequence). The V gene lost 6 bases and the J gene lost 0 bases, with 15 bases spanning the gap. The CDR3 nucleotides read TGTGCCAGCAGTATCGGGACACCCAACTCCTACGAGCAGTACTTC. It encodes CASSIGTPNSYEQYF.

This clonotype came up a few times. V and J are TRBV11-1 and TRBJ2-4; maybe TRBD2 (5 bases). Germline-derived CDR1 and CDR2 are SGHAT and FQDESV (reference sequence). V lost 5 bases and J 0 bases, leaving 14 bases between the germline ends. The CDR3 is made up of 16 amino acids. The CDR3, as DNA: TGTGCCAGCAGCGCTGGGAGAGGACTAGCCAAAAACATTCAGTACTTC. It specifies CASSAGRGLAKNIQYF.

V usage is TRBV10-1 and J usage is TRBJ2-1, with 8 bases matching TRBD2. The CDR3 totals 14 residues. V lost 9 bases and J lost 9; bases outside the gene matches: 13. Germline V gene data show CDR1 as WNHNN and CDR2 as SYGVQD (reference sequence). The CDR3, as DNA: TGCGCCAGTCCCCGCGGAGCGGGGGAGAGTGAGCAGTTCTTC. As protein: CASPRGAGESEQFF.

The V and J genes are TRBV20-1 and TRBJ1-2; perhaps TRBD1 as D (6 bases). The CDR3 contains 15 residues. CDR1 DFQATT and CDR2 SNEGSKA come from the germline V gene (reference sequence). Trimming pared 3 bases from V and 3 bases from J, leaving 17 bases between. CDR3 region: CSASGSDRPDYGYTF. The CDR3 nucleotides are TGCAGTGCTAGCGGAAGCGACAGGCCGGACTATGGCTACACCTTC.

This clonotype was detected only a few times. This chain joins TRBV10-3 and TRBJ1-5; 8 nucleotides line up with TRBD1. This CDR3 region has 14 residues. Trimming cost V 4 bases and J 1 base; bases outside gene matches: 0. Germline CDR1 and CDR2: ENHRY and SYGVKD. The CDR3 reads CAISGQGSNQPQHF. The CDR3 region has the DNA TGTGCCATCAGTGGACAGGGGAGCAATCAGCCCCAGCATTTT.

The chain carries TRBV20-1 and TRBJ1-5; perhaps TRBD1 as D (6 bases). Germline V CDR1 and CDR2: DFQATT, SNEGSKA (reference sequence). The CDR3 totals 14 residues. V lost 6 bases and J lost 1, with 13 bases in between. CDR3 residues: CSAIQGISNQPQHF. CDR3 coding DNA: TGCAGTGCCATTCAGGGGATCAGCAATCAGCCCCAGCATTTT.

The V and J genes are TRBV7-4 and TRBJ2-4; D may be TRBD1 (5 bases). The J call may not be correct, given that the DNA end is closer to TRBJ2-7. From germline, CDR1 is SGHVT and CDR2 SQSDAQ. The CDR3 spans 13 residues. Here the CDR3 reads CASSSKGSDEQYF. The CDR3 nucleotides read TGTGCCAGCAGCTCCAAGGGGTCCGACGAGCAGTACTTC.

V is TRBV5-1 and J is TRBJ2-1; D is uncertain. The germline V gene has CDR1 SGHRS and CDR2 YFSETQ. The CDR3 runs 16 residues. V lost 0 bases to trimming and J lost 13 bases, with 23 bases between them. In nucleotides, the CDR3 is TGCGCCAGCAGCTTGGGGTATAGGAGCCCCCAAGAGACCCAGTTCTTC. Protein product: CASSLGYRSPQETQFF.

V is TRBV3-1 and J is TRBJ2-3, with 9 bases identical to TRBD2. J gave up 7 bases and V 0 bases, and 8 bases lay outside the gene matches. CDR3 size: 16 residues. Germline V gives CDR1 LGHDT, CDR2 YNNKEL (reference sequence). CDR3 sequence (DNA): TGTGCCAGCAGCCAAGAAGGAGGGCTAGCGGGAAATACGCAGTATTTT. It yields the protein CASSQEGGLAGNTQYF.

The chain links TRBV27 to TRBJ2-1, with TRBD2 matching 7 bases. Trimming at V came to 5 bases and at J to 10 bases, leaving 11 bases not matched to a gene. Germline CDR1 and CDR2: MNHEY and SMNVEV (reference sequence). This CDR3 contains 14 residues. CDR3 in amino acids: CASSPGTGGGEQFF. In DNA, the CDR3 is TGTGCCAGCAGTCCAGGGACTGGGGGGGGAGAGCAGTTCTTC.

The chain recombines TRBV10-3 with TRBJ2-2, with D perhaps given as TRBD1 or TRBD2 (5 bases each). In germline, CDR1 is ENHRY, CDR2 SYGVKD. The V end was cut by 7 bases, the J end by 1 base, with 13 bases between. The CDR3 is 15 amino acids. The CDR3 loop is CAIKVGTQNTGELFF. As DNA, the CDR3 is TGTGCCATCAAGGTCGGGACGCAGAACACCGGGGAGCTGTTTTTT.

In its sample, this clonotype was seen once. The chain links TRBV4-2 to TRBJ1-1, with D possibly being TRBD1 (6 bases). Trimming pared 1 base from V and 4 bases from J, leaving 13 bases between. CDR3 length: 15 amino acids. Per germline, CDR1 LGHNA and CDR2 YNFKEQ. The CDR3 DNA sequence: TGTGCCAGCAGCCAAGCAGGGGCGGGCGGCACTGAAGCTTTCTTT. Translation gives CASSQAGAGGTEAFF.

This clonotype has a handful of counts. This chain links TRBV28 with TRBJ1-2; D may be TRBD1 (5 bases). CDR3 length: 13 amino acids. Per germline, CDR1 MDHEN and CDR2 SYDVKM. Trimming shortened V by 5 bases and J by 4 bases, and 11 bases separated the two germline ends. The CDR3 region is CASSRGGPYGYTF. The CDR3 coding sequence is TGTGCCAGCAGTAGGGGAGGGCCCTATGGCTACACCTTC.

There are many counts of this clonotype. The chain recombines TRBV5-1 with TRBJ2-1; 9 nucleotides match TRBD2. With 0 bases clipped from V and 2 bases from J, the junction kept 9 bases outside the gene matches. Germline V gives CDR1 SGHRS, CDR2 YFSETQ. This CDR3 has 18 amino acids. CDR3 DNA sequence: TGCGCCAGCAGCTTGGTGCCTAGCGGGGAACTTACCTACAATGAGCAGTTCTTC. Amino acids: CASSLVPSGELTYNEQFF.

The chain links TRBV27 to TRBJ2-3, with D possibly matching TRBD2 (6 bases). Germline loops: CDR1 MNHEY, CDR2 SMNVEV (reference sequence). V was cut by 6 bases and J by 6 bases, with 13 bases left in between. CDR3 length: 13 amino acids. The CDR3 sequence is CASSRMEGDTQYF. DNA for the CDR3: TGTGCCAGCAGCCGAATGGAGGGCGATACGCAGTATTTT.